A single sample is the source of the 20 T cell receptor beta chains below, sequenced in a study of Graves' ophthalmopathy and Graves' hyperthyroidism. The sequenced template was RNA, covering the TCR beta CDR3 region. HTBI-primed first-round RT-PCR preceded second-round multiplex PCR. Via MiXCR, TCRdb re-called the multiplex PCR reads, giving one row per CDR3 protein. The data contain more than 150,000 distinct CDR3 sequences, 30% to 45% of them singletons. Sample: peripheral blood. These TCRs come from a woman aged 40 to 50 with Graves' ophthalmopathy.

This clonotype was seen at least ten times. The chain combines TRBV2 with TRBJ1-3; the D is unclear. This CDR3 contains 12 residues. CDR1 and CDR2 (germline): SNHLY, FYNNEI. V shed 6 bases and J shed 0 bases, with 3 bases lying between them. CDR3 coding DNA: TGTGCCAGCAGCTACTCTGGAAACACCATATATTTT. Translating gives CASSYSGNTIYF.

This clonotype was found many times. This sequence joins TRBV25-1 and TRBJ2-7; 10 bases align to TRBD1. CDR3 length: 15 amino acids. V lost 4 bases to trimming and J lost 0 bases; unmatched junction nucleotides: 3. Germline CDR1 is MGHDK and CDR2 is SYGVNS. The CDR3 sequence: CASSGWTGGSYEQYF. Written as DNA, the CDR3 is TGTGCCAGCAGTGGGTGGACAGGGGGCTCCTACGAGCAGTACTTC.

Ten or more counts support this clonotype. The chain joins TRBV7-2 to TRBJ1-2, with TRBD1 matching over 7 bases. The CDR3 contains 15 residues. V shed 0 bases and J 3 bases; nucleotides not matched to a gene: 4. Germline V gene sequence: CDR1 SGHTA, CDR2 FQGNSA. CDR3: CASSLAQTGYYGYTF. The DNA of the CDR3 is TGTGCCAGCAGCTTAGCGCAGACAGGGTACTATGGCTACACCTTC. The whole variable domain, remainder taken from reference TRBV7-2 and TRBJ1-2, is GAGVSQSPSNKVTEKGKDVELRCDPISGHTALYWYRQSLGQGLEFLIYFQGNSAPDKSGLPSDRFSAERTGGSVSTLTIQRTQQEDSAVYLCASSLAQTGYYGYTFGSGTRLTVV.

The sample holds many counts of this clonotype. The chain employs TRBV20-1 and TRBJ2-7; a possible D gene is TRBD2 (6 bases). Trimming took off 3 bases at V and 3 bases at J, with 9 bases between the two ends. The CDR3 is 12 residues long. CDR1 and CDR2 (germline): DFQATT, SNEGSKA (reference sequence). CDR3 protein: CSASGGGYEQYF. Here the CDR3 DNA reads TGCAGTGCTAGCGGGGGTGGCTACGAGCAGTACTTC.

The rearrangement links TRBV28 to TRBJ2-7; 7 bases map to TRBD1. Germline V CDR1 and CDR2: MDHEN, SYDVKM. This CDR3 is 16 amino acids long. Trimming removed 4 bases from V and 0 bases from J; junction bases left unmatched: 9. CDR3 amino acids: CASSSDRQGLSYEQYF. DNA for the CDR3: TGTGCCAGCAGTTCCGACCGACAGGGCCTCTCCTACGAGCAGTACTTC.

This clonotype occurred many times. The chain links TRBV20-1 to TRBJ2-5; 8 nucleotides line up with TRBD2. The CDR3 has 13 amino acids. CDR1 and CDR2 from the germline V gene are DFQATT and SNEGSKA (reference sequence). J gave up 3 bases and V 3 bases, and 3 bases lay outside the gene matches. In DNA form, the CDR3 reads TGCAGTGCTAGGGCGGGGGGTAAAGAGACCCAGTACTTC. This encodes CSARAGGKETQYF.

This clonotype was found many times. This chain connects TRBV5-1 to TRBJ1-2; no clear D. V gave up 3 bases and J gave up 3 bases, with 15 bases separating them. The CDR3 sequence is 15 residues long. Germline lookup yields CDR1 SGHRS and CDR2 YFSETQ. The CDR3 DNA reads as TGCGCCAGCAGCTACCAGACCCCGACGGACTATGGCTACACCTTC. Amino acids: CASSYQTPTDYGYTF.

The chain carries TRBV7-9 and TRBJ1-6; D unclear. Between the trimmed V and J ends, which lost 3 bases and 10 bases, there was a span of 10 bases. The germline V gene encodes CDR1 SEHNR and CDR2 FQNEAQ (reference sequence). The CDR3 runs 13 residues. CDR3 nucleotide sequence: TGTGCCAGCAGCTTGAGGGAGAGATCACCCCTCCACTTT. This sequence encodes CASSLRERSPLHF.

This clonotype was picked up many times. CDR3 nucleotide sequence: TGCGCCAGCAGCCAACCGACAGTGGGCCCTTATGGCTACACCTTC. This encodes CASSQPTVGPYGYTF. The chain carries TRBV4-1 and TRBJ1-2, with D possibly matching TRBD1 (5 bases). Germline CDR1 reads MGHRA; CDR2 reads YSYEKL. This CDR3 spans 15 amino acids. The V end was cut by 2 bases, the J end by 5 bases, with 15 bases between.

The table lists this clonotype with many counts. The chain combines TRBV28 with TRBJ2-7; the D gene could be TRBD1 or TRBD2 (5 bases each). Deletions cut 1 base from V and 4 bases from J, with 11 bases between. Germline V gene sequence: CDR1 MDHEN, CDR2 SYDVKM. CDR3 size: 14 residues. CDR3 region: CASSLSGTGYEQYF. CDR3 in DNA: TGTGCCAGCAGTTTATCGGGGACGGGTTACGAGCAGTACTTC. The full variable domain, its missing parts supplied by reference TRBV28 and TRBJ2-7, is DVKVTQSSRYLVKRTGEKVFLECVQDMDHENMFWYRQDPGLGLRLIYFSYDVKMKEKGDIPEGYSVSREKKERFSLILESASTNQTSMYLCASSLSGTGYEQYFGPGTRLTVT.

This clonotype has more than one count but fewer than ten. CDR3 nucleotide sequence: TGTGCCAGCAGTCCTCGAACTAGCGGGAGGGCAGGGGAGCAGTACTTC. Encoded protein: CASSPRTSGRAGEQYF. The chain recombines TRBV12-3 or TRBV12-4 with TRBJ2-7; the match to TRBD2 covers 13 bases. J lost 7 bases, V lost 5 bases, and 11 bases had no gene match. The CDR3 sequence is 16 residues long.

The table lists this clonotype with many counts. The rearrangement uses TRBV5-1 and TRBJ1-1; perhaps TRBD1 as D (5 bases). Trimming took 4 bases from V and 3 from J, leaving 13 bases between them. The CDR3 totals 14 residues. The V gene's germline CDR1 is SGHRS and CDR2 YFSETQ. The CDR3 DNA follows: TGCGCCAGCAGCCGCAGGGCGGATGACACTGAAGCTTTCTTT. Amino acids: CASSRRADDTEAFF.

The chain uses TRBV7-2 and TRBJ1-2; a weak D match, TRBD1 (6 bases). The V end lost 1 base, the J end lost 3 bases, and 9 bases lay between the germline ends. The CDR3 consists of 14 residues. Germline V lookup: CDR1 SGHTA, CDR2 FQGNSA. The CDR3 sequence is CASSLGGAYYGYTF. CDR3 nucleotides: TGTGCCAGCAGCTTAGGGGGGGCCTACTATGGCTACACCTTC.

V is TRBV28 and J is TRBJ2-7, with 8 nucleotides matching TRBD2. This CDR3 comprises 13 residues. The V and J ends lost 10 bases and 4 bases, in that order; junction bases with no gene match: 9. Germline V lookup: CDR1 MDHEN, CDR2 SYDVKM. The CDR3 DNA reads TGTGCCACCCTTAGCGGGAAGGGGTACGAGCAGTACTTC. This codes for CATLSGKGYEQYF.

Ten or more counts support this clonotype. This chain joins TRBV28 and TRBJ2-6, with 10 bases that match TRBD1. CDR3 length: 16 amino acids. Germline-derived CDR1 and CDR2 are MDHEN and SYDVKM. V was pared by 5 bases and J by 0 bases, with 1 base of the junction left unmatched. CDR3 sequence reads: CASSGTGDSGANVLTF. CDR3 sequence (DNA): TGTGCCAGCAGTGGGACAGGGGACTCTGGGGCCAACGTCCTGACTTTC.

The chain has TRBV27 and TRBJ2-7, with TRBD1 identical over 8 bases. Germline CDR1 and CDR2: MNHEY and SMNVEV (reference sequence). The CDR3 extends over 13 amino acids. Germline trimming cut 4 bases from V and 4 bases from J; bases unmatched to any gene: 3. The CDR3 nucleotides read TGTGCCAGCAGTTGGCAGGGGGCTTACGAGCAGTACTTC. Protein product: CASSWQGAYEQYF.

This clonotype was observed at least ten times. This rearrangement joins TRBV11-2 to TRBJ2-7; D perhaps matches TRBD1 (5 bases). The ends were cut back, 0 bases at V and 7 bases at J, with 10 bases in the middle. Germline-derived CDR1 and CDR2 are SGHAT and FQNNGV. The CDR3 has 13 residues. CDR3 nucleotides: TGTGCCAGCAGCTTAGACAGGGCTCGGGAGCAGTACTTC. It is translated as CASSLDRAREQYF.

This clonotype came up a few times. This chain connects TRBV6-1 to TRBJ2-7; weak D call: TRBD2 (6 bases). The CDR3 runs 16 residues. The germline V and J ends were trimmed by 4 bases and 2 bases, with 18 bases remaining between them. Germline-derived CDR1 and CDR2 are MNHNS and SASEGT. CDR3 protein: CASSAVSGAPAYEQYF. In DNA form, the CDR3 reads TGTGCCAGCAGTGCAGTTAGCGGAGCCCCCGCCTACGAGCAGTACTTC.

This clonotype was seen repeatedly, ten times or more. One junction end disagrees with the germline gene, perhaps due to a read error. The chain employs TRBV12-3 or TRBV12-4 and TRBJ2-2; 12 nucleotides align to TRBD2. The CDR3 contains 14 residues. CDR3 in DNA: TGTGCCAGCAGCAGACTAGCGGGAGTGGGGGAGCTGTCTTTT. Translated: CASSRLAGVGELSF.

Ten or more counts support this clonotype. This chain connects TRBV6-1 to TRBJ2-2; D is possibly TRBD2 (6 bases). Deletions cut 6 bases from V and 7 bases from J, with 18 bases between. The CDR3 runs to 15 residues. Germline V gene lookup returns CDR1 MNHNS and CDR2 SASEGT. The CDR3 loop is CASSLVGGRNGELFF. The CDR3 DNA sequence: TGTGCCAGCAGCCTCGTTGGGGGGAGGAACGGGGAGCTGTTTTTT.